These T cell receptor beta chains were read from a single sample in a study of cytotoxic CD8 clonotypes in ibrutinib-treated CLL. Assay used: immunoSEQ multiplex PCR; TCRdb lists only in-frame clones, some missing. The sample lists roughly 200,000 clones; about four fifths were seen once. Sequences were derived from PBMCs, sampled after 12 months of ibrutinib treatment. Source of these receptors: a human donor with chronic lymphocytic leukemia. The CDR3 runs from the conserved cysteine through the conserved F or W. The D gene is left open where the match is weak. A clone size is listed for some rows: how often the clone was seen (once, few, many), or a class if it is expanded.

size	V	D	J	length	DNA	CDR3
-	TRBV6-5	-	TRBJ1-2	15	TGTGCCAGCCGCACATCCAGTAGCGGTGACTATGGCTACACCTTC	CASRTSSSGDYGYTF
-	TRBV6-5	TRBD1	TRBJ2-7	15	TGTGCCAGCAGCTCCGACAGGGGGCAAATCTACGAGCAGTACTTC	CASSSDRGQIYEQYF
-	TRBV9	-	TRBJ2-3	16	TGTGCCAGCGCCTCCCCACGGGGGGCGAGCACAGATACGCAGTATTTT	CASASPRGASTDTQYF
-	TRBV5-6	-	TRBJ2-6	12	TGTGCCAGCAGCGCCGGACCGGCCGTCCTGACTTTC	CASSAGPAVLTF
-	TRBV25-1	-	TRBJ2-5	14	TGTGCCAGCATAGGCCGACATTCTTCAGAGACCCAGTACTTC	CASIGRHSSETQYF
-	TRBV4-1	-	TRBJ1-2	19	TGCGCCAGCAGCCATCTGCGACGGACAGTATCTCCAACCAACTATGGCTACACCTTC	CASSHLRRTVSPTNYGYTF
-	TRBV4-1	-	TRBJ1-1	14	TGCGCCAGCAGCCAAGAGGCAGGTAGGCCTGAAGCTTTCTTT	CASSQEAGRPEAFF
-	TRBV19	TRBD1	TRBJ2-7	13	TGTGCCAGTGGGACAGGTCAACCCTACGAGCAGTACTTC	CASGTGQPYEQYF
-	TRBV4-1	TRBD1	TRBJ1-6	16	TGCGCCAGCAGCCAAGACCGGACAGGGCGAAATTCACCCCTCCACTTT	CASSQDRTGRNSPLHF
-	TRBV5-4	-	TRBJ1-1	14	TGTGCCAGCAGCTTGGGGGGGGCTGGGACTGAAGCTTTCTTT	CASSLGGAGTEAFF
-	TRBV7-7	-	TRBJ2-5	13	TGTGCTAGCAGCTCCCAACTCGCGGAGACCCAGTACTTC	CASSSQLAETQYF
-	TRBV5-1	TRBD1	TRBJ2-7	15	TGCGCCAGCAGCTTGCACACAGGGGGTAGGGACGAGCAGTACTTC	CASSLHTGGRDEQYF
-	TRBV10-1	-	TRBJ2-7	13	TGCGCCAGCAGTGAGTCGGGGGGGGCGGAGCAGTACTTC	CASSESGGAEQYF
-	TRBV5-6	TRBD1	TRBJ1-5	16	TGTGCCAGCAGCTTAGCGGCGGGACAGAGCAATCAGCCCCAGCATTTT	CASSLAAGQSNQPQHF
-	TRBV19	-	TRBJ2-7	12	TGTGCCAGTAGTCAGGGGGGATACGAGCAGTACTTC	CASSQGGYEQYF
few	TRBV5-4	TRBD1	TRBJ2-7	15	TGTGCCAGCAGCTCCAACCCGGACAGGACCTACGAGCAGTACTTC	CASSSNPDRTYEQYF
-	TRBV28	-	TRBJ2-1	19	TGTGCCAGCAGCGGACCTATTTTTCCTAGAGTTTGGTCCTACAATGAGCAGTTCTTC	CASSGPIFPRVWSYNEQFF
-	TRBV9	TRBD1	TRBJ2-5	16	TGTGCCAGCAGCGTAGGGTTAGGGCAGGGGGCTGAGACCCAGTACTTC	CASSVGLGQGAETQYF
once	TRBV5-1	TRBD1	TRBJ1-1	12	TGCGCCAGCAGCCCGGACAGGACAGGTCCTTTCTTT	CASSPDRTGPFF
once	TRBV6-1	-	TRBJ2-1	15	TGTGCCAGCAGACTTCTTAGGACGGTGAACAATGAGCAGTTCTTC	CASRLLRTVNNEQFF
-	TRBV28	-	TRBJ2-7	15	TGTGCCAGCAGGATGGAGGGTGTTGGGGCCTACGAGCAGTACTTC	CASRMEGVGAYEQYF
once	TRBV27	TRBD2	TRBJ2-1	16	TGTGCCAGCAGTTTCTATACTGGACTAGCGTCGAATGAGCAGTTCTTC	CASSFYTGLASNEQFF
-	TRBV18	-	TRBJ2-5	14	TGTGCCAGCTCACCACTGGGGGAACAAGAGACCCAGTACTTC	CASSPLGEQETQYF
-	TRBV7-8	-	TRBJ2-5	13	TGTGCCAGCAGCTTAAACGGGATCGGGACCCAGTACTTC	CASSLNGIGTQYF
-	TRBV9	-	TRBJ2-5	15	TGTGCCAGCAGCTCATTCGGACTATCACAAGAGACCCAGTACTTC	CASSSFGLSQETQYF
-	TRBV6-1	TRBD1	TRBJ1-1	18	TGTGCCAGCAGTGAAGGGACAGGATCGATTGGCGGGAACACTGAAGCTTTCTTT	CASSEGTGSIGGNTEAFF
-	TRBV18	TRBD2	TRBJ2-7	16	TGTGCCAGCTCACCACCTGCTAGCGGGACTACCTACGAGCAGTACTTC	CASSPPASGTTYEQYF
-	TRBV30	-	TRBJ1-2	14	TGTGCCTGGAGTGGATGGAGGGACCTCTATGGCTACACCTTC	CAWSGWRDLYGYTF
-	TRBV5-5	-	TRBJ2-1	15	TGTGCCAGCAGCTATGACTCATTCTCCTACAATGAGCAGTTCTTC	CASSYDSFSYNEQFF
-	TRBV6-5	-	TRBJ2-6	14	TGTGCCAGCAGTTATACTTCTGGGGCCAACGTCCTGACTTTC	CASSYTSGANVLTF
-	TRBV9	-	TRBJ2-2	16	TGTGCCAGCAGCGCCCGACAGGGACTAAGCACCGGGGAGCTGTTTTTT	CASSARQGLSTGELFF